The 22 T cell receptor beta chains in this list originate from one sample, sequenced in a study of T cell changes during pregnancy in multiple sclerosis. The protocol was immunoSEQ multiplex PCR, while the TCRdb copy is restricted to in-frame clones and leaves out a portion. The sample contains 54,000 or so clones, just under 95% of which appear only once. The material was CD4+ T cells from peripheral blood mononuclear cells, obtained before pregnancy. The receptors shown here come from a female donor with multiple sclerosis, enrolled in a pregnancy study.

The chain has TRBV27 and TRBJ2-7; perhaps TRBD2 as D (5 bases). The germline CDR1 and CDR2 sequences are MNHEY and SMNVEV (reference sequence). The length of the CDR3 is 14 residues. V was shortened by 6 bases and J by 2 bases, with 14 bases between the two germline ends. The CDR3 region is CASRSRGPPYEQYF. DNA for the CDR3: TGTGCCAGCAGAAGTCGAGGGCCCCCCTACGAGCAGTACTTC.

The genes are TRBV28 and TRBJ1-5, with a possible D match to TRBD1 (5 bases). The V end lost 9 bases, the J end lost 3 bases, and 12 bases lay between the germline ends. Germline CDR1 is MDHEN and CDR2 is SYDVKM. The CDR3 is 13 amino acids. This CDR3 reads CASKQVLNQPQHF. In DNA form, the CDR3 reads TGTGCCAGTAAACAGGTGCTCAATCAGCCCCAGCATTTT.

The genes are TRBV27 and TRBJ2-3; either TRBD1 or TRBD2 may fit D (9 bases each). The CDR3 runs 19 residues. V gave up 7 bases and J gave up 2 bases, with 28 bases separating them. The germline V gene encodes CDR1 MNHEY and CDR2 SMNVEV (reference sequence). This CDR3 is CASTKLQGALAGSTDTQYF. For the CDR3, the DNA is TGTGCCAGCACTAAATTACAGGGGGCCCTAGCGGGATCCACAGATACGCAGTATTTT.

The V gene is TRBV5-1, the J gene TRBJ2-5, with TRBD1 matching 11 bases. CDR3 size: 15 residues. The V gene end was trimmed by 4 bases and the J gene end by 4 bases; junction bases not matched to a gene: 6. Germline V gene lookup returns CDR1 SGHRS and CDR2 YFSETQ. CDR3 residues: CASSGGTGGIETQYF. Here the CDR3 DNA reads TGCGCCAGCAGCGGCGGGACAGGGGGTATAGAGACCCAGTACTTC.

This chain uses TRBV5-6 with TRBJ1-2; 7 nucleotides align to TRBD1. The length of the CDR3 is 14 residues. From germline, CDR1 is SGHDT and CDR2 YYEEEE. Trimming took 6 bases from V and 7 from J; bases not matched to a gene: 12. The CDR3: CASTKGGGAVGYTF. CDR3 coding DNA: TGTGCCAGCACCAAAGGAGGGGGCGCGGTTGGCTACACCTTC.

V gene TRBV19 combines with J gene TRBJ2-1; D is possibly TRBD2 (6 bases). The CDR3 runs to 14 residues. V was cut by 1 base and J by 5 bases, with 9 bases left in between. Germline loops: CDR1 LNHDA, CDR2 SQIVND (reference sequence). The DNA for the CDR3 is TGTGCCAGTAGTATAGGCGGGACCCACAATGAGCAGTTCTTC. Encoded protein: CASSIGGTHNEQFF. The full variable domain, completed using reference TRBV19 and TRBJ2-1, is DGGITQSPKYLFRKEGQNVTLSCEQNLNHDAMYWYRQDPGQGLRLIYYSQIVNDFQKGDIAEGYSVSREKKESFPLTVTSAQKNPTAFYLCASSIGGTHNEQFFGPGTRLTVL.

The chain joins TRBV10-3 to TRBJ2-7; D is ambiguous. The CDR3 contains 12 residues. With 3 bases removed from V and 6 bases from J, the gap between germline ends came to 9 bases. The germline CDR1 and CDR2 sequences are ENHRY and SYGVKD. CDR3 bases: TGTGCCATCAGTGATTCCAGGCGCGAGCAGTACTTC. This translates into CAISDSRREQYF.

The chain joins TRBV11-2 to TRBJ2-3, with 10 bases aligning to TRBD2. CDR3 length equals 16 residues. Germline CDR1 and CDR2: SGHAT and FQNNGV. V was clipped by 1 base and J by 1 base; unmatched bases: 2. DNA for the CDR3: TGTGCCAGCAGCTTAGTAGCGGGAGGTGGCACAGATACGCAGTATTTT. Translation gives CASSLVAGGGTDTQYF.

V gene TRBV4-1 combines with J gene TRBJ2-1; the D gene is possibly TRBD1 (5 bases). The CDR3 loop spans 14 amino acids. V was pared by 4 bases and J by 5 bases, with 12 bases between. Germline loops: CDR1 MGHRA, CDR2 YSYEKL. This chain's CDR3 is CASSRQTTNNEQFF. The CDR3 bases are TGCGCCAGCAGCCGACAGACCACAAACAATGAGCAGTTCTTC.

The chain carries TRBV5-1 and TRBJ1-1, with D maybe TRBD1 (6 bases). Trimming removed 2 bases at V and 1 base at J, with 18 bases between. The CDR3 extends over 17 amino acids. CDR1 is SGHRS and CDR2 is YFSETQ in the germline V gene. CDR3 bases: TGCGCCAGCAGCTTCACCGTCGGGCGGGGGGCGAACACTGAAGCTTTCTTT. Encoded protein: CASSFTVGRGANTEAFF. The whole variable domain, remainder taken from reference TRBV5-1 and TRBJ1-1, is KAGVTQTPRYLIKTRGQQVTLSCSPISGHRSVSWYQQTPGQGLQFLFEYFSETQRNKGNFPGRFSGRQFSNSRSEMNVSTLELGDSALYLCASSFTVGRGANTEAFFGQGTRLTVV.

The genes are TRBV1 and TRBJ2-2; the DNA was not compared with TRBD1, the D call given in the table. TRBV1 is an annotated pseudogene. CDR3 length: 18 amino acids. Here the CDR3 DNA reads TGCACCAGCAGCCGATCGCTATCAGGGGGCATGAGCACCGGGGAGCTGTTTTTT. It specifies CTSSRSLSGGMSTGELFF.

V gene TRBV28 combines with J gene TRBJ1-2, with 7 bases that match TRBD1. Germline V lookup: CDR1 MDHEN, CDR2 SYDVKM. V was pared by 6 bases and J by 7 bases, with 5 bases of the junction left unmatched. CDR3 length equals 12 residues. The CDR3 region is CASRGDRIGYTF. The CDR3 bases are TGTGCCAGCAGGGGGGACAGAATTGGCTACACCTTC.

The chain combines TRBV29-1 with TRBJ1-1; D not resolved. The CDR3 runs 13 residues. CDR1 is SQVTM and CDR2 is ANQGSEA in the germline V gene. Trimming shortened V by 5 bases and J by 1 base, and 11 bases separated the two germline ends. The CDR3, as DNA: TGCAGCGTTTCTGAGTCCACGAACACTGAAGCTTTCTTT. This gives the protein CSVSESTNTEAFF.

CDR3 in amino acids: CASSGDRGTEAFF. CDR3 coding DNA: TGTGCCAGCAGTGGGGACAGGGGGACTGAAGCTTTCTTT. This rearrangement joins TRBV6-5 to TRBJ1-1, with TRBD1 matching 11 bases. V dropped 5 bases and J dropped 5; count of bases not matched to a gene: 1. Germline lookup yields CDR1 MNHEY and CDR2 SVGAGI. This CDR3 spans 13 amino acids.

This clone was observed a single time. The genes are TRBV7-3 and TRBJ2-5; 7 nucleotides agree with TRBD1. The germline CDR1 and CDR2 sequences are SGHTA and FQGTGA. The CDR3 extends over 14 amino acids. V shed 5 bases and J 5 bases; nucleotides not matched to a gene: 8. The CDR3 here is CASSLKGGLETQYF. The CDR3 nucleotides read TGTGCCAGCAGCCTTAAAGGGGGCCTGGAGACCCAGTACTTC. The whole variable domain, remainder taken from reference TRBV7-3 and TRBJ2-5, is GAGVSQTPSNKVTEKGKYVELRCDPISGHTALYWYRQSLGQGPEFLIYFQGTGAADDSGLPNDRFFAVRPEGSVSTLKIQRTERGDSAVYLCASSLKGGLETQYFGPGTRLLVL.

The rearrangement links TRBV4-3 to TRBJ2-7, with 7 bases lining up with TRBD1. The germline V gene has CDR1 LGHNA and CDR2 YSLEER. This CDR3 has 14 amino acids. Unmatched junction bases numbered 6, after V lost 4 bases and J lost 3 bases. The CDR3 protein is CASSRSGQSYEQYF. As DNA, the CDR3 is TGCGCCAGCAGCCGTTCGGGACAGAGCTACGAGCAGTACTTC.

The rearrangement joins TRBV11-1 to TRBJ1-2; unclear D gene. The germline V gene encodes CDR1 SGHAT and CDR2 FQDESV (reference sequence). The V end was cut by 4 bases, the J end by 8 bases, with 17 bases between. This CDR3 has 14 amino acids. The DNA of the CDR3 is TGTGCCAGCAGCTCGCCGGGAATACTCGACGGCTACACCTTC. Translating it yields CASSSPGILDGYTF.

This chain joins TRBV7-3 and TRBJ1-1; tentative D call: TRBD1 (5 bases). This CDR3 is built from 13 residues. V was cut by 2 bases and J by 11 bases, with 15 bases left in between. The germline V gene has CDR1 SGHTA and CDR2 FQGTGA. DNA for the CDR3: TGTGCCAGCAGCTTAGACCTACAAGGGGTCGCTTTCTTT. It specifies CASSLDLQGVAFF.

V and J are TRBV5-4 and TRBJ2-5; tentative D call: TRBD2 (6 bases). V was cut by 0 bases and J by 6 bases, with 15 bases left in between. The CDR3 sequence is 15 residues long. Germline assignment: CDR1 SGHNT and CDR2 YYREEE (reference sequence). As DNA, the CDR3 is TGTGCCAGCAGCTTGGATGGCGGGAACGGAAAGACCCAGTACTTC. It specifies CASSLDGGNGKTQYF.

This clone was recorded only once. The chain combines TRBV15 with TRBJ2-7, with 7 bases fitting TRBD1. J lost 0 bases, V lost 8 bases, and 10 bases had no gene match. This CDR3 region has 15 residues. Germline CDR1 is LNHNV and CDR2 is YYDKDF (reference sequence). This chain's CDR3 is CATSWGQQSSYEQYF. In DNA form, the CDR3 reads TGTGCCACCTCCTGGGGACAGCAAAGCTCCTACGAGCAGTACTTC. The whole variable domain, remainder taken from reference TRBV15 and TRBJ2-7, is DAMVIQNPRYQVTQFGKPVTLSCSQTLNHNVMYWYQQKSSQAPKLLFHYYDKDFNNEADTPDNFQSRRPNTSFCFLDIRSPGLGDTAMYLCATSWGQQSSYEQYFGPGTRLTVT.

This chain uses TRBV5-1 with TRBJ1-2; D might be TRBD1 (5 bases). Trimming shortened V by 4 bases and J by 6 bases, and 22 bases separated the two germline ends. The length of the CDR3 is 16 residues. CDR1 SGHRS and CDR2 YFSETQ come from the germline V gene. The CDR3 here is CASSGGVRPGGDGYTF. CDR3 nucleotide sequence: TGCGCCAGCAGCGGGGGTGTGAGGCCGGGGGGAGATGGCTACACCTTC.

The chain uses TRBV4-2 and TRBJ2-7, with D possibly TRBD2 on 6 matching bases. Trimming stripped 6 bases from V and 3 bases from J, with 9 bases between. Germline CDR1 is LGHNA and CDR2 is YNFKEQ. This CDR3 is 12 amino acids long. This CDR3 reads CASRGGVYEQYF. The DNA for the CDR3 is TGTGCCAGCAGGGGAGGAGTCTACGAGCAGTACTTC.